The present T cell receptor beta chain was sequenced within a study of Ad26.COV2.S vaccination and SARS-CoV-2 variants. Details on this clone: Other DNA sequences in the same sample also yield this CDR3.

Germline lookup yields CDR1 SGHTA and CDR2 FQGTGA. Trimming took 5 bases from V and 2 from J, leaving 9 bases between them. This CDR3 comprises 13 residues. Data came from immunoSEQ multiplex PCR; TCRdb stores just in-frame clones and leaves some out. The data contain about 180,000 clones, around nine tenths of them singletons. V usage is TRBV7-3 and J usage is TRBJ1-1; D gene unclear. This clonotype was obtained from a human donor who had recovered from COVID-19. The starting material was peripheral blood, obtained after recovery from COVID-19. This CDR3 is CASSPTPNTEAFF. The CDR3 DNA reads TGTGCCAGCAGCCCGACACCTAACACTGAAGCTTTCTTT.